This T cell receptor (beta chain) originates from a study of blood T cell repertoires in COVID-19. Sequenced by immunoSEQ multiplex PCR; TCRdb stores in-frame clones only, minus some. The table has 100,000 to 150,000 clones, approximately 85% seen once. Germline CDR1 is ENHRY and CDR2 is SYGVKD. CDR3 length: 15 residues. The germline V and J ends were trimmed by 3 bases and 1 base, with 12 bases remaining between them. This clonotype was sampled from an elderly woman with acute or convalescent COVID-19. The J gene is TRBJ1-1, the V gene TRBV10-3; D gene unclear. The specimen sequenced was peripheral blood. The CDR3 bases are TGTGCCATCAGTGATTCTCGGAGTTCGAACACTGAAGCTTTCTTT. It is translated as CAISDSRSSNTEAFF.